This T cell receptor beta chain originates from a study of blood T cell repertoires in COVID-19. Germline V lookup: CDR1 SGHNT, CDR2 YYREEE (reference sequence). Trimming pared 4 bases from V and 0 bases from J, leaving 11 bases between. The CDR3 is 14 residues long. The method was immunoSEQ multiplex PCR; TCRdb's version includes in-frame clones alone and lacks a portion of them. The sample includes about 220,000 clones, 70% to 90% of them seen just once. Sequencing was done on a sample of peripheral blood. The chain links TRBV5-4 to TRBJ2-7, with a tentative D call TRBD2 (7 bases). This receptor was obtained from a man over 45 who had recovered from COVID-19. The CDR3 region has the DNA TGTGCCAGCAGCCGAGGGGGGGTCTCCTACGAGCAGTACTTC. Its translation is CASSRGGVSYEQYF.